This T cell receptor (beta chain) was recovered during a study of vaccination and CD4 T cells after COVID-19 (dated by TCRdb to between 2021 and 2022). About the full investigation: Convalescent patients had a positive SARS-CoV-2 result on nasal swab PCR, and of these patients, several had mild disease and one had severe disease. Post-vaccine blood samples were obtained a median of about 72 days after the second vaccine dose, with a range of about 14 to 241 days. Participants got two doses of the Pfizer-BioNTech BNT162b2 vaccine (n=8) or two doses of the Moderna mRNA-1273 vaccine (n=2). The convalescent cohort comprised six males and four females, including two Hispanic individuals, seven Caucasians, two Asians and one multiracial person. For stimulating the cultures, overlapping spike peptide pools were used, derived from SARS-CoV-2 as well as from the common cold coronaviruses HCoV-NL63, HCoV-OC43 and HCoV-229E. In under twelve COVID-19 convalescent patients and a handful of infection-naive healthy vaccine recipients, researchers compared the spike-specific CD4+ TCR repertoire from before mRNA vaccination with the repertoire from after. Post-COVID blood samples were collected from convalescent patients a median of around 96 days after diagnosis, with a range of about 30 to 161 days. As controls, cultures received a CEFX viral epitope pool (the positive control), an HIV-1 Nef peptide pool (the negative control), or no peptide at all.

The library was obtained by PCR. DNA from cultured CD4+ T cells was subjected to TCR sequencing with the Oncomine TCR Beta short-read assay at the Johns Hopkins FTIC core. Genomic DNA was extracted from the cultured CD4+ T cells with the QIAamp micro DNA kit. The Oncomine TCR Beta libraries from cultured CD4+ T cells were pooled using unique dual indexes and then sequenced on an Illumina iSeq 100. The source study handled its data this way. Non-productive sequences were removed, and CDR3s not starting with C, not ending with F or W, or shorter than 7 amino acids were discarded. The MANAFEST web application was used to identify antigen-specific clonotypes by comparing peptide-stimulated wells against reference wells and other culture wells. To be called positive, a clone needed an FDR below 0.05, an odds ratio above 5, and a productive frequency above 0.1% in at least two of three replicate wells. Clonotypes that were significantly expanded in both SARS-CoV-2 spike wells and at least one common cold coronavirus spike condition were defined as cross-reactive. CDR3 homology was assessed with Levenshtein distances (stringdist) and unrooted phylogenetic trees (ape) in R version 3.6.1. TCRdb ran its own pipeline on the public reads, namely fastp trimming at Q25 and MiXCR clone calling, and kept in-frame beta chains. Here each entry gathers all rows of one CDR3 protein and keeps the most common genes and DNA. TCRdb, not the original authors, processed these V and J calls. A total of fewer than 15,000 distinct CDR3 sequences appear in this sample, around 38% of them only once. The top ten constitute 9.4% of the sample.

The treatment or condition label, as the study defines it: approximately 9-day PBMC culture with coronavirus spike peptide pools or control peptides (ViraFEST assay). To expand antigen-specific T cells with peptide pools and then pick out the expanded clonotypes through TCR sequencing, the study relied on the ViraFEST assay. The convalescent patients' positive SARS-CoV-2 PCR tests were from March to December 2020, which was before the Alpha, Beta and Delta variants emerged in the United States. Each well held two million PBMCs cultured with approximately 10 ug/ml peptide pools in IMDM containing approximately 5% human AB serum and roughly 9 IU/ml IL-2. On days 3 and 7, half of the culture medium was replaced with fresh IL-2-containing medium. After approximately 11 days of culture, CD4+ T cells were isolated by negative selection with the EasySep CD4+ T cell isolation kit. Ficoll-Paque Plus gradient centrifugation was used to isolate PBMCs from whole blood, and the isolated PBMCs were then either used fresh or cryopreserved at -140C. In general, triplicate wells were set up for every culture condition.

Beyond this particular receptor, the publication reports: Nearly all vaccine-specific clones in convalescent patients (304 of 307) were mono-reactive for SARS-CoV-2 spike rather than cross-reactive with common cold coronaviruses. Although the median number of SARS-CoV-2-reactive clonotypes went up from roughly 19 after infection to about 38 after vaccination, the increase was not significant. In convalescent patients, a median around 90% of post-vaccine SARS-CoV-2-reactive clones were detected only after vaccination, suggesting vaccine-specific priming. Relatively few convalescent patients were included in the study, and early timepoints after natural infection were not analyzed.

This clonotype is medium-sized (0.01 to 0.1%) in terms of sample share. Which antigen it targets is not known. No much larger clone is present one base from it, and per-base qualities are unavailable. Sequenced: CD4+ T cells from blood, cultured in vitro. This TCR was sampled from a human donor who had recovered from COVID-19.

The sequence in DNA is TGTGCCAGTTGCTCAGCGGGCCGCACAGATACGCAGTATTTT. Translated, it reads CASCSAGRTDTQYF. The chain links TRBV2 with TRBJ2-3; the best D guess is TRBD2, with 6 bases matching. Based on the germline V gene, the CDR1 and CDR2 sequences are SNHLY and FYNNEI. V and J are truncated by 9 bases and 1 base respectively, leaving an intervening sequence of 14 bases. The CDR3 sequence holds 14 residues, the cysteine and phenylalanine included. Only CDR3 DNA is held: 42 bases, read in frame from base 1. Extended through the reference TRBV2 and TRBJ2-3 proteins, this CDR3 yields the full variable domain: EPEVTQTPSHQVTQMGQEVILRCVPISNHLYFYWYRQILGQKVEFLVSFYNNEISEKSEIFDDQFSVERPDGSNFTLKIRSTKLEDSAMYFCASCSAGRTDTQYFGPGTRLTVL.